The present T cell receptor beta chain was sequenced within a study of tissue T cells after allogeneic stem cell transplantation (dated by TCRdb to between 2021 and 2024). Background on the whole study: Using research autopsies of patients with and without GVHD, plus mouse models of GVHD, the study profiled TCR beta repertoires across many tissues. The human part of the study was a prospective observational study with no blinding and no randomization.

What the authors observed across the whole study: Only a few T cell clones appeared in more than one patient, yet motif-based clustering showed tissue-specific repertoire signatures that were shared between patients. Within patients, how anatomically similar the tissues were was a key factor in shaping TCR repertoire composition, regardless of disease or transplant status. The patient cohort was small and clinically heterogeneous, and sampling depth was acknowledged as a limitation. Which tissue TCRs were alloreactive or antigen-specific was not determined in the study, and some clones might have been persisting host cells. In both patients and mice, T cells from blood and spleen covered only a limited part of the TCR repertoire found in tissues.

About this clone itself: Its recognized antigen is unknown. This receptor came from a mouse, so its gene names and germline sequences are mouse ones too. The DNA ends 1 residue before the CDR3 does, and the rest of the CDR3 is filled in from the germline J gene.

The CDR3 numbers 15 residues from cysteine through phenylalanine. The DNA shown is the part of the CDR3 that was read: 42 bases, in frame from base 1. The germline V gene (reference sequence) sets CDR1 to NNHNN and CDR2 to SYGAGS. V loses 4 bases at its end and J loses 6 bases; junction bases beyond the gene matches: 3. The sample's time point label is to be understood as: mouse harvest day 7 after allogeneic transplant. Mouse grafts combined 10^7 T-cell-depleted bone marrow cells with 10^6 splenic CD5+ T cells, given via tail vein injection. A major MHC-mismatch B6 (H2b) into BALB/c (H2d) model was used to model mouse GVHD, and tissues were profiled at day 7 or 14. On day 7 or 14 post-transplant, mouse tissues and retro-orbital blood were harvested with separate sterile tools for each animal, and livers were flushed beforehand. Before genomic DNA isolation with the DNeasy Blood & Tissue Kit, mouse tissues were minced using razor blades in buffered saline.

The library was generated by the immunoSEQ multiplex PCR assay. TCRbeta CDR3 sequencing was performed at survey depth by Adaptive Biotechnologies, and CDR3 sequences, V/J genes, productive frequency and template counts were reported. Amplification of TCR beta CDR3 regions was performed from genomic DNA rather than from RNA. From the authors' description of their analysis: Jensen-Shannon divergence was used to quantify pairwise repertoire overlap between tissues, with a value of 1 meaning complete divergence and a value of 0 meaning identical repertoires. Based on pairwise JSD values, tissues were grouped by single-linkage agglomerative hierarchical clustering, and the results were shown as dendrograms. GLIPH2 was run on all patient samples with simulation_depth 1000, kmer_min_depth 3, cdr3_length_cutoff 8, keeping groups with more than two unique CDR3s. In a standardized tissue-overlap score, Jaccard GLIPH-group overlap across patients was extrapolated to a standard repertoire size of 1000 clones. To look at how diversity was associated with clinical or experimental variables, linear mixed-effect models were used, with tissue treated as a fixed effect and individual treated as a random effect. In TCRdb, the immuneACCESS table is reduced to in-frame sequences with V and J assigned. These tables do not hold every clone; where another copy was compared, an unresolved V gene accounts for under half, and the others remain unexplained. Clone size and the V and J calls come from that table; the DNA yielded D and trimming. Counted in this sample were over 7,500 clones; roughly half of them appeared once. In total, the top ten clones hold 7.1% of the sample.

The TCR sequence derives from a female BALB/c mouse given C57BL/6 T cells with graft-versus-host disease after an allogeneic hematopoietic cell transplant. The chain links TRBV13-2 with TRBJ2-1, and TRBD2 matches 14 of the central bases. Input material: gut tissue. For the CDR3, the sequence is CASGRGTGGAAEQFF. CDR3 DNA (partial): TGTGCCAGCGGTAGGGGGACTGGGGGGGCTGCTGAGCAGTTC.